This T cell receptor (beta chain) was captured in a study of cytomegalovirus exposure and HLA in healthy donors. Points from the study as a whole: Cytomegalovirus-associated TCR beta chains were listed, numbering 164. What a later analysis reportedly showed was that an Asian-associated ancestry cluster had fewer N-insertions than the approximately 700-donor mean.

Regarding this clone: Its antigen is not known.

With 60 Vbeta and 13 Jbeta primers, the PCR was carried out. Method: immunoSEQ multiplex PCR; TCRdb's copy keeps in-frame clones and lacks some. The sample lists over 150,000 clones; over 70% were seen once. V gave up 3 bases and J gave up 5 bases; unmatched junction bases: 6. Germline CDR1 reads SGHNT; CDR2 reads YYREEE (reference sequence). This CDR3 has 15 amino acids. This TCR was recovered from a boy aged 2 to 10 in good health and CMV-seronegative. The chain joins TRBV5-4 to TRBJ2-3; TRBD1 matches at 10 bases. Sequencing used PBMCs. CDR3 in DNA: TGTGCCAGCAGCTCCCCGGGACAGGGGAAAGATACGCAGTATTTT. Its protein product is CASSSPGQGKDTQYF.